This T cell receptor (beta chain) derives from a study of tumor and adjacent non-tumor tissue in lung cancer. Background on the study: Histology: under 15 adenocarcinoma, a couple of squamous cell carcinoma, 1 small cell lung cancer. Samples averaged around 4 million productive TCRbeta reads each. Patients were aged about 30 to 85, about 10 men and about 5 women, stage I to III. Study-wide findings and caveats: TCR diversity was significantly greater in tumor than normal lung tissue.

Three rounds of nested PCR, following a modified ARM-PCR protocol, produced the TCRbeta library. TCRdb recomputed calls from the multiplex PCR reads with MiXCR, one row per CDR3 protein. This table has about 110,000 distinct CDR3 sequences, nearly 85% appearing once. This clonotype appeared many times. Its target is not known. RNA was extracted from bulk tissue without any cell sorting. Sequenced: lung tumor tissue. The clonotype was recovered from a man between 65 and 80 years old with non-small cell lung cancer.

The chain's CDR3 is CASSLVLAGGPDEQYF. DNA of the CDR3: TGTGCCAGCAGTTTGGTACTAGCGGGAGGGCCGGACGAGCAGTACTTC. V is TRBV28 and J is TRBJ2-7; 13 nucleotides agree with TRBD2. V lost 3 bases to trimming and J lost 5 bases; unmatched junction nucleotides: 7. Germline V gives CDR1 MDHEN, CDR2 SYDVKM. The length of the CDR3 is 16 residues.